The clone carrying this TCR beta chain was recorded once. Its antigen is unknown. CD4+ T cells specific for antigen were expanded with viral peptide pools by the ViraFEST assay before sequencing. At the end of around eleven days of culture, CD4+ T cells were isolated. The healthy vaccine recipients, who had no prior SARS-CoV-2 infection, showed negative nucleocapsid antibodies. PBMC were cultured at around 1.9 million per well with about 9 IU/ml IL-2 and around 9.4 ug/ml peptides. At days 3 and 7, half of the medium was exchanged for IL-2 medium. This CDR3 is 13 amino acids long. CDR1 MNHEY and CDR2 SVGAGI come from the germline V gene. V was clipped by 9 bases and J by 0 bases, with 11 bases between them. Produced via immunoSEQ multiplex PCR; TCRdb's table is partial and in-frame only. The repertoire includes 20,000 to 25,000 clones, around 70% of them detected once, and approximately 24% sits in the top ten.

The record originates from a study of vaccination effects on CD4 cells after COVID-19. Findings and limits, study-wide: Common cold coronaviruses were cross-recognized by only 1 of 255 vaccine-induced clones in healthy vaccinees.

The source of this sequence is a human donor who received a COVID-19 vaccine. The chain carries TRBV6-5 and TRBJ2-5; D ambiguous. The sample in question was CD4+ T cells from PBMCs cultured with HCoV-NL63 spike peptides, obtained before COVID-19 vaccination. CDR3 sequence reads: CASKAFDQETQYF. The CDR3 DNA reads as TGTGCCAGTAAGGCGTTCGACCAAGAGACCCAGTACTTC.